The clone carrying this T cell receptor beta chain was found once. Its matching antigen is unknown. The CDR3 contains 15 residues. The V gene lost 6 bases and the J gene lost 1 base, with 16 bases spanning the gap. CDR1 and CDR2 (germline): MDHEN, SYDVKM. The data were taken from a study of OX40 agonist ivuxolimab in advanced cancers. Study-level information: Participants could have had prior anti-PD-1, anti-PD-L1 or anti-CTLA-4 therapy, and around 40% had some.

Findings and limits, study-wide: Several nonresponders also turned out to have low normalized T-cell clonal expansion.

Profiled with immunoSEQ multiplex PCR; TCRdb holds only in-frame clones, not every one. Counted here are around 31,000 clones, 70% to 90% occurring once; the ten biggest clones make up approximately 59%. Individuals having autoimmune disease history or systemic immunosuppression were not enrolled. Specimen: CD4+ or CD8+ T cells sorted from blood, collected in a trial of the OX40 agonist ivuxolimab. This receptor was taken from an adult with an advanced solid tumor such as melanoma, head and neck, liver or kidney cancer. The chain combines TRBV28 with TRBJ2-7, with a possible D match to TRBD2 (5 bases). Here the CDR3 DNA reads TGTGCCAGCAGGCCCTCGGGGTCCCCTTCCTACGAGCAGTACTTC. It translates to CASRPSGSPSYEQYF.